This T cell receptor (beta chain) derives from a study of glioma-infiltrating T cells (dated by TCRdb to the mid-2010s). With respect to the entire study: Sequencing of TCR alpha- and beta-chain repertoires was performed on glioma tissue, on non-neoplastic brain tissue, and on matched peripheral blood mononuclear cells. To measure how far tissue and blood T-cell populations diverged, each tissue-infiltrating repertoire was compared against the peripheral blood repertoire of the same patient. The paired cohort comprised three low-grade glioma patients, roughly 8 primary glioblastoma patients and three non-glioma patients contributing non-neoplastic brain tissue. General conclusions and limits of the study: VJ-independent divergence between tissue and blood was lower than expected in non-neoplastic patients but higher than expected in all gliomas, particularly low-grade gliomas. Group comparisons rested on small numbers: three non-neoplastic, three low-grade glioma and 7 or 8 glioblastoma patients. Tissue and blood shared very few CDR3 sequences, a result attributed to high CDR3 diversity and limited sampling.

The CDR3 has 15 amino acids, counting the end cysteine and phenylalanine. Only the CDR3 DNA is retained, 45 bases long and in frame from the first base. The germline V gene sets CDR1 to SGHAT and CDR2 to FQNNGV. TCR alpha and beta CDR3 regions were amplified with the iRepertoire nested amplicon-rescue multiplex PCR (arm-PCR) platform from RNA. One-step reverse transcription and amplification used about 90-400 ng of tissue mRNA or PBMC total RNA as input. Following bead purification, Illumina adapters were added by a secondary multiplex PCR, and libraries between 200 and 400 bp were gel-purified. Demultiplexing relied on internal 6-nucleotide barcodes carried by the libraries. Sequencing of libraries was performed on an Illumina MiSeq with 2x220 or 2x250 nucleotide paired-end reads. Processing in the source paper ran as follows. Paired reads were merged with FLASH 1.2.11 and aligned to the GRCh37 human genome with BWA-MEM before extracting TRA and TRB reads. V and J assignment used an IMGT-derived reference of cassette sequences and CDR3 motifs that included pseudogenes. Reads were translated in three frames, and productive CDR3s were defined as those with a C...FGXG motif and no stop codons. Unique combinations of V-J cassette pair and CDR3 amino acid sequence were defined as clonotypes. Filtering of reads was based on Hamming distance, with the threshold set by the sequence error rate of each sample in mapped regions. The public reads were reprocessed in TCRdb via fastp at Q25 and MiXCR, keeping in-frame beta chains. Rows merge per CDR3 protein into single entries with the most common DNA and genes. The V and J calls were not made by the authors but by TCRdb's processing. This sample lists approximately 110,000 distinct CDR3 sequences; more than 20% were detected once. The ten largest clones represent approximately 14% of the sample.

Notes on this clonotype: Its recognized antigen is unknown. This clone may be a read error of a much larger clone one base away.

The source material was glioma tissue, nonneoplastic brain tissue, or PBMCs (not recorded which). The clonotype comes from a human donor with low-grade glioma or glioblastoma, undergoing nonglioma brain surgery, or in good health (not recorded which). The chain is made from TRBV11-2 and TRBJ2-7; 7 bases in the junction line up with TRBD1. The J call may be mistaken, given a closer DNA end match to TRBJ2-1. The DNA sequence is given as TGTGCCAGCAGCTCCCTAGGGGGCAGGGTGCATGAGCAGTTCTTC. Its protein is CASSSLGGRVHEQFF.